This TCR beta chain was found in a study of blood T cells in healthy people across ages. Overall study results and limits: Naive CD4+ cells and diversity were both higher in long-lived donors than in aged donors. TCR beta diversity per million T cells fell roughly linearly with age.

Primers used in a second PCR of about 6 to 11 cycles were a sample-barcoded 5' primer and a J-beta primer mix. Researchers report that a template-switch adaptor with 12 random nucleotides tagged each cDNA molecule. Each CDR3 protein gets one entry after TCRdb re-called the 5' RACE reads with MiXCR. The sample lists about a million distinct CDR3 sequences, more than 30% occurring once. About this clonotype itself: Its specificity is unknown.

What was sequenced was blood. This receptor was taken from a man younger than 35 in good health.

The CDR3 nucleotides are TGTGCCAGCTCGGAGACAGGCCAAAATGAAAAACTGTTTTTT. This codes for CASSETGQNEKLFF. The V gene is TRBV18, the J gene TRBJ1-4; TRBD1 might be the D (6 bases). Looked up from germline, CDR1 is KGHSH and CDR2 is LQKENI. This CDR3 spans 14 amino acids. V dropped 6 bases and J dropped 5 bases, with 13 bases sitting between them.